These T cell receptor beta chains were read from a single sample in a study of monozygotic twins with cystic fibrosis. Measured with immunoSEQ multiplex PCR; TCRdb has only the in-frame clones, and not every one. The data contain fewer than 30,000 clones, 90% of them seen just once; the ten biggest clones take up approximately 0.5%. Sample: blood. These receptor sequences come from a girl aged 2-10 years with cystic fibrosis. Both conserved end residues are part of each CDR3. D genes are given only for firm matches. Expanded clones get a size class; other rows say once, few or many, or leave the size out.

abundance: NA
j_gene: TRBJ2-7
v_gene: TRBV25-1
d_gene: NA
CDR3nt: TGTGCCAGCAGTCGGGGTATCACCTACGAGCAGTACTTC
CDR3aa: CASSRGITYEQYF

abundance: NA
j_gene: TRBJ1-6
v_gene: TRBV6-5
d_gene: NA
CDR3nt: TGTGCCAGCAAGGGGCGACGGAATAATTCACCCCTCCACTTT
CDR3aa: CASKGRRNNSPLHF

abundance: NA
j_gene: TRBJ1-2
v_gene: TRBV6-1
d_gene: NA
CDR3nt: TGTGCCAGCAGACAGGTGAACTATGGCTACACCTTC
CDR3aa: CASRQVNYGYTF

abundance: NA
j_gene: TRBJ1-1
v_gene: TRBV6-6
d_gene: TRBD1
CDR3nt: TGTGCCAGCACCAACCATGGGACAGGTGAAGCTTTCTTT
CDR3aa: CASTNHGTGEAFF

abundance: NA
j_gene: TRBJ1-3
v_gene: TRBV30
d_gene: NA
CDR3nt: TGTGCCTGGAATAGGGATGGAAACACCATATATTTT
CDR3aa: CAWNRDGNTIYF

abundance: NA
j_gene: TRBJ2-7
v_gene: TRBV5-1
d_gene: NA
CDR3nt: TGCGCCAGCAGCTCCCCCTGGGGTAAGCAGTACTTC
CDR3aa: CASSSPWGKQYF

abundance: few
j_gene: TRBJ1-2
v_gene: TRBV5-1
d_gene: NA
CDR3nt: TGCGCCAGCAGCTTCGACGGGACTAACTATGGCTACACCTTC
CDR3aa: CASSFDGTNYGYTF

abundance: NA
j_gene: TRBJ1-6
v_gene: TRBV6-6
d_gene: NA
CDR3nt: TGTGCCAGCGGGGCAGGGGATAATTCACCCCTCCACTTT
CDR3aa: CASGAGDNSPLHF

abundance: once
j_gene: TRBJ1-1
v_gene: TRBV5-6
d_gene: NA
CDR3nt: TGTGCCAGCAGCTTAGTCAGGGGATACACTGAAGCTTTCTTT
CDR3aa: CASSLVRGYTEAFF

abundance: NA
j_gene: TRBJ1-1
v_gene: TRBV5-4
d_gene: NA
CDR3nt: TGTGCCAGCAGCCTCCGTGGGGGGGATACTGAAGCTTTCTTT
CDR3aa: CASSLRGGDTEAFF

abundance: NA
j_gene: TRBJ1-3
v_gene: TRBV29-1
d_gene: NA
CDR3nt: TGCAGCGTTGGGGGCAGAGGAAACACCATATATTTT
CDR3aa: CSVGGRGNTIYF

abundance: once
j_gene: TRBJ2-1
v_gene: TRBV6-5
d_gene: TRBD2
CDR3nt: TGTGCCAGCACTAGCGGGGGCCCCCCCGATGAGCAGTTCTTC
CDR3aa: CASTSGGPPDEQFF

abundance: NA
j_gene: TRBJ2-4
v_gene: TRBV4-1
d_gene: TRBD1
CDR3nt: TGCGCCAGCAGCCAGGTGGGGACAGGCAAAAACATTCAGTACTTC
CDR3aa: CASSQVGTGKNIQYF

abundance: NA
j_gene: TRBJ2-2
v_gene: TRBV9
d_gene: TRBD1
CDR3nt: TGTGCCAGCAGCGTAGGGGGACAGGGAGGTACCACCGGGGAGCTGTTTTTT
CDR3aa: CASSVGGQGGTTGELFF

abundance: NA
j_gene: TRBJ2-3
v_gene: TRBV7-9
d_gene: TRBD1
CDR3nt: TGTGCCAGCACAGGACAGGGGACAGATACGCAGTATTTT
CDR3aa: CASTGQGTDTQYF

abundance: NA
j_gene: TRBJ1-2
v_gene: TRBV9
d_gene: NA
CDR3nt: TGTGCCAGCAGCCCCATCACCCTTACAGGAGGCTATGGCTACACCTTC
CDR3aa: CASSPITLTGGYGYTF

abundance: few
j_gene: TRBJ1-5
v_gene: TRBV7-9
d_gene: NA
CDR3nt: TGTGCCAGCAGCCCCGGACTGCGCGATCAGCCCCAGCATTTT
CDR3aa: CASSPGLRDQPQHF

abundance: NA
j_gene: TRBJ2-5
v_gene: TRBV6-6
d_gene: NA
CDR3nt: TGTGCCAGTCGATCCCAGGGAAAACAAGAGACCCAGTACTTC
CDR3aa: CASRSQGKQETQYF

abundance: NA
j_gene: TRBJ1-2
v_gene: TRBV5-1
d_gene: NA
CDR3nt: TGCGCCAGCAGCCCTCAGAACTATGGCTACACCTTC
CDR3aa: CASSPQNYGYTF

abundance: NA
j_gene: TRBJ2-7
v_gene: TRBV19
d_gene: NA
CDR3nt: TGTGCCAGTAGTATCTTACAGGCTGGCGAGCAGTACTTC
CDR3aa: CASSILQAGEQYF

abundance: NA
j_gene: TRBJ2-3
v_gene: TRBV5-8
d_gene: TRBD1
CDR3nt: TGTGCCAGCAGCTGGGACAGGGCTAGCACAGATACGCAGTATTTT
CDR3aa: CASSWDRASTDTQYF

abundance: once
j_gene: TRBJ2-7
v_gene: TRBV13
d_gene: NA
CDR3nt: TGTGCCAGCAGCCCCCAGTACGAGCAGTACTTC
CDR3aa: CASSPQYEQYF